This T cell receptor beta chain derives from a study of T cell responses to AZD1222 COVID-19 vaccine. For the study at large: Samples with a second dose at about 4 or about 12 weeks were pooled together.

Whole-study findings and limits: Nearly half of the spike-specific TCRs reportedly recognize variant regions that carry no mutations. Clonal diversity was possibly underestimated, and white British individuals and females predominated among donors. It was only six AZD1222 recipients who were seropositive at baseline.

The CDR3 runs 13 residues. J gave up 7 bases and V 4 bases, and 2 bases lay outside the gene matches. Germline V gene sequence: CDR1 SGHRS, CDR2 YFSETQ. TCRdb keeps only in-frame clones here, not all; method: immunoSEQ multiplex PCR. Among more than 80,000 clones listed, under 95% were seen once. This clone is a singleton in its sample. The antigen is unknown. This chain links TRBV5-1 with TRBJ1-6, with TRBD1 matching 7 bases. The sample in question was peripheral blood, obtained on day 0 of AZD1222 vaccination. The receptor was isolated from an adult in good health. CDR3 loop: CASSGTENSPLHF. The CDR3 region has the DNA TGCGCCAGCAGCGGGACAGAAAATTCACCCCTCCACTTT. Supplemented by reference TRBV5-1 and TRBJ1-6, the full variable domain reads KAGVTQTPRYLIKTRGQQVTLSCSPISGHRSVSWYQQTPGQGLQFLFEYFSETQRNKGNFPGRFSGRQFSNSRSEMNVSTLELGDSALYLCASSGTENSPLHFGNGTRLTVT.